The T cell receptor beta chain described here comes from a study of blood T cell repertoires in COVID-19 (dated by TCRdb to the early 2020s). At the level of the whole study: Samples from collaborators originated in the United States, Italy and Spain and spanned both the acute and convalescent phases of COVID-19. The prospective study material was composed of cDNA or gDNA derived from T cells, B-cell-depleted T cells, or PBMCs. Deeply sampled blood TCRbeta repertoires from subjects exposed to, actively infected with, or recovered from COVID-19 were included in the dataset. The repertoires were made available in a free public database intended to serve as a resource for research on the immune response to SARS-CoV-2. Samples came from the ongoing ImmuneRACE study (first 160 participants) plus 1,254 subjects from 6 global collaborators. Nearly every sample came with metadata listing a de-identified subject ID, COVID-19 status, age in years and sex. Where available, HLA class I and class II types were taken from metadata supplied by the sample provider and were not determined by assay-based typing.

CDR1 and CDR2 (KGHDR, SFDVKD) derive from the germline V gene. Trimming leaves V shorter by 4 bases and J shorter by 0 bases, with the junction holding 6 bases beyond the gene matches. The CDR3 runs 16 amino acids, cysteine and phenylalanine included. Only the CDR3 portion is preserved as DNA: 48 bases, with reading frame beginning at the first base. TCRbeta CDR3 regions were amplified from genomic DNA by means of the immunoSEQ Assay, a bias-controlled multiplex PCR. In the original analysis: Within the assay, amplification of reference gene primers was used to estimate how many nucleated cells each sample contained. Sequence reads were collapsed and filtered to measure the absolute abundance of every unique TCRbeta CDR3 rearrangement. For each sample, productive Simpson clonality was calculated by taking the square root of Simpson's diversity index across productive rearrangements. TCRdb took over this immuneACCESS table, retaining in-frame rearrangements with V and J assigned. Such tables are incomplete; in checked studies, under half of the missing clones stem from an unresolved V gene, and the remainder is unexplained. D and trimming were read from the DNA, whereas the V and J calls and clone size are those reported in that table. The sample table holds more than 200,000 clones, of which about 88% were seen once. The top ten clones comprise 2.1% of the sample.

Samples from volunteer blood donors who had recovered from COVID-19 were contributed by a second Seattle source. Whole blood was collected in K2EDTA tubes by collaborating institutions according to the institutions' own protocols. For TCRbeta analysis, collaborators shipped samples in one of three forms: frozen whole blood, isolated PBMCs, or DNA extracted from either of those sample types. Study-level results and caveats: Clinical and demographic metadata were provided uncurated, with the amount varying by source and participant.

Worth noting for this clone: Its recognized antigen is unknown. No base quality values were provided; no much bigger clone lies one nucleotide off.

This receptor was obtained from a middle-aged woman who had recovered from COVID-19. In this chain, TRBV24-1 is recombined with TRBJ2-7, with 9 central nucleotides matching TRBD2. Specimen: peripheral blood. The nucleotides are TGTGCCACCAGTGAGCGGGGGGGGACTAGCTCCTACGAGCAGTACTTC. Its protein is CATSERGGTSSYEQYF.